The 11 T cell receptor beta chains given below trace back to one sample, sequenced in a study of CXCR3-negative and CXCR3-positive naive CD8 T cells. Notes on the study in general: When CXCR3-positive naive cells were set against CXCR3-negative naive cells, the former had more hydrophobic TRB CDR3s.

Antigen specificity for these receptors is unknown. With UMI labels, 5' RACE was used to prepare the TRB cDNA libraries. TCRdb reanalyzed the 5' RACE reads and collapses them to one entry per CDR3 protein, without DNA. Its listing shows tens of thousands of distinct CDR3 sequences. Sequencing was carried out using naive CXCR3+ CD8+ T cells from blood. Subset here: CD45RO-CCR7+CD27+CD95- naive CD8+ T cells expressing CXCR3 (TNR3+). These receptors all come from a human donor in good health. Some clones in this sample may be carry-over from other donors' samples.

V and J are TRBV7-9 and TRBJ1-5; TCRdb lists TRBD1, though no DNA is available to test this call. This CDR3 is built from 14 residues. From germline, CDR1 is SEHNR and CDR2 FQNEAQ (reference sequence). The CDR3: CATLGGFFNQPQHF.

Here the CDR3 reads CSVEGQGSDEQYF. The genes are TRBV29-1 and TRBJ2-7; TCRdb's D gene call, TRBD1, goes unchecked for lack of DNA. This CDR3 is 13 amino acids long. Germline CDR1 is SQVTM and CDR2 is ANQGSEA.

The genes are TRBV19 and TRBJ2-7; the D call of TRBD1 rests on TCRdb alone, since no DNA is present to check it. The CDR3 is made up of 14 amino acids. Germline loops: CDR1 LNHDA, CDR2 SQIVND (reference sequence). The CDR3 loop is CASSMGGPAYEQYF.

This chain links TRBV15 with TRBJ2-5; the TRBD2 assignment by TCRdb is unverifiable without DNA. CDR3 length: 17 residues. CDR1 is LNHNV and CDR2 is YYDKDF in the germline V gene (reference sequence). The CDR3 protein is CATSRAWKMGLQETQYF. The complete variable domain, with remaining parts taken from reference TRBV15 and TRBJ2-5, reads DAMVIQNPRYQVTQFGKPVTLSCSQTLNHNVMYWYQQKSSQAPKLLFHYYDKDFNNEADTPDNFQSRRPNTSFCFLDIRSPGLGDTAMYLCATSRAWKMGLQETQYFGPGTRLLVL.

CDR3 amino acids: CSVRVSGGTSYNEQFF. V usage is TRBV29-1 and J usage is TRBJ2-1; lacking DNA, the TRBD2 call made by TCRdb goes unchecked. The CDR3 has 16 amino acids. Germline-derived CDR1 and CDR2 are SQVTM and ANQGSEA.

The chain combines TRBV7-9 with TRBJ2-3. The CDR3 has 14 residues. Germline V gives CDR1 SEHNR, CDR2 FQNEAQ (reference sequence). CDR3 loop: CASSLRTSGDTQYF.

The chain joins TRBV29-1 to TRBJ2-7. The CDR3 runs 12 residues. Germline CDR1 is SQVTM and CDR2 is ANQGSEA. CDR3 loop: CSVEAASYEQYF.

The V and J genes are TRBV7-9 and TRBJ1-2. The CDR3 loop spans 12 amino acids. Looked up from germline, CDR1 is SEHNR and CDR2 is FQNEAQ (reference sequence). CDR3 sequence reads: CASSLVTEGYTF.

The rearrangement links TRBV11-3 to TRBJ1-1. The CDR3 is made up of 16 amino acids. Germline CDR1 and CDR2: SGHNT and YENEEA. This CDR3 is CASSNVGGTGNTEAFF.

The chain combines TRBV29-1 with TRBJ1-2; TCRdb lists TRBD1, though no DNA is available to test this call. CDR3 size: 16 residues. Germline CDR1 SQVTM, CDR2 ANQGSEA. The CDR3 loop reads CSGFLQGDRGAFGYTF.

This chain joins TRBV5-1 and TRBJ2-3; as DNA is missing, the TRBD2 call by TCRdb cannot be tested. The CDR3 consists of 14 residues. Germline-derived CDR1 and CDR2 are SGHRS and YFSETQ. CDR3 loop: CASSLRARPDTQYF.